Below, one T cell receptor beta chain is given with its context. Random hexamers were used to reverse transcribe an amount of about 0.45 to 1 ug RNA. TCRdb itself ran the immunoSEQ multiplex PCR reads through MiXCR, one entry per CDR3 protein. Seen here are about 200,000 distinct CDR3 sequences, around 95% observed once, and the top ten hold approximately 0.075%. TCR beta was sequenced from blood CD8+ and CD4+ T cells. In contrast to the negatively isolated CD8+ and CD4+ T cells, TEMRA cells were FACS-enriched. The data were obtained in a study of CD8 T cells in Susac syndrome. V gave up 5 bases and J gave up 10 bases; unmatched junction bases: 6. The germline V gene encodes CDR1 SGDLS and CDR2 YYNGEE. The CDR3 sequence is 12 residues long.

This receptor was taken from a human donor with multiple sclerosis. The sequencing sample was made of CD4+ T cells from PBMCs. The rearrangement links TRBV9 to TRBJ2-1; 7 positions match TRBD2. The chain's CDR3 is CASSDYSGEQFF. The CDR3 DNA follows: TGTGCCAGCAGTGATTATAGCGGGGAGCAGTTCTTC.